This T cell receptor (beta chain) came from a study of control samples from healthy donors and cancer patients. Some clones are missing from TCRdb's copy, which holds only in-frame ones; the method was immunoSEQ multiplex PCR. The sample data list about 190,000 clones. The specimen was blood. This clonotype originated in a woman in her 30s in good health.

CDR3 sequence (DNA): TGTGCCAGCAGTAAAAATAACTATGGCTACACCTTC. Amino acid sequence: CASSKNNYGYTF. This sequence joins TRBV12-3 or TRBV12-4 and TRBJ1-2; D is unclear. CDR3 size: 12 residues. Trimming left V 5 bases short and J 1 base short, with 5 bases between.